Presented here are 20 T cell receptor beta chains from one specimen sequenced in a study of shared clonotypes between healthy human individuals. Naive CD8 cells comprised CD45RO-negative, CCR7-positively selected cells, excluding terminally differentiated effector memory CD45RA+ cells. Produced via immunoSEQ multiplex PCR; TCRdb's table is partial and in-frame only. Here the sample spans roughly 550,000 clones, around 95% being singletons. The sequenced material came from naive CD8+ T cells sorted from blood. Receptors were obtained from a woman aged 25 to 39 in good health.

The chain carries TRBV9 and TRBJ2-1, with D maybe TRBD2 (6 bases). V dropped 3 bases and J dropped 6 bases, with 16 bases sitting between them. Germline CDR1 SGDLS, CDR2 YYNGEE. This CDR3 has 15 amino acids. This CDR3 is CASSAGGSPTNEQFF. For the CDR3, the DNA is TGTGCCAGCAGCGCTGGGGGGAGTCCCACCAATGAGCAGTTCTTC.

In its sample, this clone was seen once. The rearrangement uses TRBV28 and TRBJ2-7; no definite D call. Germline CDR1 and CDR2: MDHEN and SYDVKM. Trimming took 10 bases from V and 2 from J, leaving 12 bases between them. This CDR3 has 12 residues. This CDR3 is CATHRDTYEQYF. The CDR3 nucleotides are TGTGCCACCCACCGCGATACCTACGAGCAGTACTTC.

This clone was found once. The genes are TRBV4-1 and TRBJ2-7; 11 positions match TRBD2. The CDR3 covers 19 residues. With 0 bases clipped from V and 4 bases from J, the junction kept 14 bases outside the gene matches. The germline V gene has CDR1 MGHRA and CDR2 YSYEKL. This CDR3 reads CASSQEGGLAEIMSYEQYF. Written as DNA, the CDR3 is TGCGCCAGCAGCCAAGAAGGGGGACTAGCGGAGATTATGTCATACGAGCAGTACTTC.

This chain connects TRBV27 to TRBJ2-1; D uncertain. V shed 3 bases and J shed 4 bases, with 13 bases lying between them. The CDR3 extends over 15 amino acids. Germline CDR1 reads MNHEY; CDR2 reads SMNVEV (reference sequence). The CDR3 sequence is CASSLISSGYNEQFF. CDR3 DNA sequence: TGTGCCAGCAGTTTGATATCCTCCGGTTACAATGAGCAGTTCTTC.

The V call is TRBV11-3, the J call TRBJ2-2; tentatively, D is TRBD1 or TRBD2 (5 bases each). With 5 bases removed from V and 6 bases from J, the gap between germline ends came to 10 bases. Germline values: CDR1 SGHNT, CDR2 YENEEA. This CDR3 has 13 amino acids. The CDR3 nucleotides are TGTGCCAGCAGCCCGGGGACCTCCGGGGAGCTGTTTTTT. It specifies CASSPGTSGELFF.

This chain connects TRBV18 to TRBJ2-3; unclear D gene. V was trimmed by 3 bases and J by 5 bases, leaving 3 bases between them. Germline lookup yields CDR1 KGHSH and CDR2 LQKENI. The CDR3 is 11 residues long. CDR3 residues: CASSPGDTQYF. The DNA of the CDR3 is TGTGCCAGCTCACCCGGAGATACGCAGTATTTT. Based on the CDR3 plus reference TRBV18 and TRBJ2-3, the full variable domain is NAGVMQNPRHLVRRRGQEARLRCSPMKGHSHVYWYRQLPEEGLKFMVYLQKENIIDESGMPKERFSAEFPKEGPSILRIQQVVRGDSAAYFCASSPGDTQYFGPGTRLTVL.

V usage is TRBV7-8 and J usage is TRBJ1-1; no definite D call. This CDR3 is built from 15 residues. Trimming cost V 2 bases and J 1 base, with 11 bases left between them. From germline, CDR1 is SGHVS and CDR2 FQNEAQ. As DNA, the CDR3 is TGTGCCAGCAGCTTATTGTCCGTCGGGAACACTGAAGCTTTCTTT. Residues: CASSLLSVGNTEAFF.

DNA for the CDR3: TGTGCCAGCAGCTTGGCCGGGTACCAAGAGACCCAGTACTTC. Protein product: CASSLAGYQETQYF. The rearrangement uses TRBV5-4 and TRBJ2-5; D is uncertain. The V end was cut by 0 bases, the J end by 0 bases, with 6 bases between. CDR3 size: 14 residues. From germline, CDR1 is SGHNT and CDR2 YYREEE (reference sequence).

CDR3 region: CASSLLGQYNEQFF. CDR3 DNA: TGTGCCAGCAGCCTTCTCGGACAATACAATGAGCAGTTCTTC. The V gene is TRBV7-3, the J gene TRBJ2-1; TRBD1 is a possible D gene (5 bases). Looked up from germline, CDR1 is SGHTA and CDR2 is FQGTGA. This CDR3 spans 14 amino acids. The V end lost 5 bases, the J end lost 4 bases, and 12 bases lay between the germline ends.

The CDR3 region has the DNA TGTGCCAGCAGCTACGGCGTGCAGCCCCAGCATTTT. Its protein product is CASSYGVQPQHF. J is TRBJ1-5 and V is TRBV7-9; D gene uncertain. The CDR3 has 12 amino acids. Per germline, CDR1 SEHNR and CDR2 FQNEAQ (reference sequence). The V and J ends lost 4 bases and 7 bases respectively, with 8 bases between them.

The chain uses TRBV4-1 and TRBJ2-2; TRBD2 aligns across 7 bases. Germline assignment: CDR1 MGHRA and CDR2 YSYEKL. The length of the CDR3 is 15 residues. The V and J ends lost 11 bases and 5 bases, in that order; junction bases with no gene match: 14. The CDR3 DNA reads as TGCGCCTCCACCGGGGGGACTGGTGGGACCGGGGAGCTGTTTTTT. Residues: CASTGGTGGTGELFF.

The CDR3 bases are TGTGCCAGCAGCCAGGACAGTTACGGCGTGTTGGCGAACACCGGGGAGCTGTTTTTT. This gives the protein CASSQDSYGVLANTGELFF. V gene TRBV5-4 combines with J gene TRBJ2-2; the D gene is possibly TRBD1 (6 bases). V was trimmed by 4 bases and J by 0 bases, leaving 22 bases between them. The CDR3 contains 19 residues. Looked up from germline, CDR1 is SGHNT and CDR2 is YYREEE (reference sequence).

The chain links TRBV4-1 to TRBJ2-7; 9 nucleotides match TRBD2. V lost 0 bases and J lost 4; bases outside the gene matches: 10. The CDR3 runs 17 residues. Germline V gene sequence: CDR1 MGHRA, CDR2 YSYEKL. The CDR3 sequence is CASSQDLGASGTYEQYF. The CDR3 DNA follows: TGCGCCAGCAGCCAAGATTTAGGGGCTAGCGGGACTTACGAGCAGTACTTC.

The chain joins TRBV19 to TRBJ2-5; 7 bases are shared with TRBD1. TRBJ2-7 matches the DNA end more closely, so the J call is doubtful. In germline, CDR1 is LNHDA, CDR2 SQIVND (reference sequence). The CDR3 length is 13 residues. The CDR3 nucleotides read TGTGCCAGTAGTAGGGACAGTGGCTACGAGCAGTACTTC. As protein: CASSRDSGYEQYF.

The rearrangement links TRBV27 to TRBJ1-2; D is unresolved. V lost 6 bases and J lost 3, with 14 bases in between. The CDR3 is made up of 14 amino acids. Per germline, CDR1 MNHEY and CDR2 SMNVEV (reference sequence). The CDR3 loop is CASSLMRGDYGYTF. As DNA, the CDR3 is TGTGCCAGCAGCCTTATGCGGGGAGACTATGGCTACACCTTC.

The chain combines TRBV6-7 with TRBJ1-5, with TRBD1 matching over 7 bases. TRBV6-7 carries the ORF label, with uncertain function. Unmatched junction bases numbered 8, after V lost 6 bases and J lost 3 bases. This CDR3 comprises 15 residues. CDR3 region: CASRGTAEANQPQHF. The DNA for the CDR3 is TGTGCCAGCAGGGGGACAGCCGAGGCCAATCAGCCCCAGCATTTT.

V is TRBV19 and J is TRBJ1-2; no definite D call. CDR1 and CDR2 (germline): LNHDA, SQIVND (reference sequence). V was cut by 7 bases and J by 4 bases, with 13 bases left in between. The CDR3 consists of 13 residues. In DNA, the CDR3 is TGTGCCAGTATTCCCGCCCTCGGCTATGGCTACACCTTC. It encodes CASIPALGYGYTF.

The chain recombines TRBV7-9 with TRBJ2-5, with D perhaps assigned TRBD1 or TRBD2 (6 bases each). The end of the DNA aligns better with TRBJ2-7, so the J call may be wrong. From germline, CDR1 is SEHNR and CDR2 FQNEAQ (reference sequence). The CDR3 covers 15 residues. CDR3 DNA sequence: TGTGCCAGCAGCTTAGAGCTGGGGGGCCTTTACGAGCAGTACTTC. It translates to CASSLELGGLYEQYF.

V gene TRBV13 combines with J gene TRBJ2-7, with 10 bases matching TRBD2. There are 16 residues in the CDR3. Germline V gene lookup returns CDR1 PRHDT and CDR2 FYEKMQ (reference sequence). J was trimmed by 1 base and V by 4 bases; bases with no gene match: 7. The CDR3 loop reads CASSSTLAGSSYEQYF. The CDR3 DNA sequence: TGTGCCAGCAGCTCGACACTAGCGGGGTCATCCTACGAGCAGTACTTC.

The CDR3 DNA sequence: TGCGCCAGCAGCCCTCCCGGGACTAGCGGGAGGGCCGTCCAAAACATTCAGTACTTC. Its translation: CASSPPGTSGRAVQNIQYF. The chain recombines TRBV4-1 with TRBJ2-4, with 16 positions matching TRBD2. This CDR3 is 19 amino acids long. Germline CDR1 MGHRA, CDR2 YSYEKL. The J segment lost 5 bases and the V segment lost 4 bases, leaving 11 bases of the junction unmatched.